These 12 T cell receptor beta chains were all obtained from the same sample, sequenced in a study of blood T cells in healthy people across ages. Together with a sample-barcoded 5' primer, a J-beta primer mix was included in a second PCR lasting roughly 6 to 12 cycles. One entry per CDR3 protein results from TCRdb running MiXCR on the 5' RACE reads. Of about 1,500,000 distinct CDR3 sequences listed, 28% are singletons. Sequenced: blood. The receptor set was obtained from a woman aged 30 to 39 in good health.

J is TRBJ1-4 and V is TRBV20-1; D gene uncertain. Trimming left V 0 bases short and J 8 bases short, with 10 bases between. This CDR3 is 13 amino acids long. Germline loops: CDR1 DFQATT, CDR2 SNEGSKA (reference sequence). The CDR3 coding sequence is TGCAGTGCTAGAGATGGATCTCGGGAAAAACTGTTTTTT. Translated, it gives CSARDGSREKLFF.

This clonotype has a handful of counts. The rearrangement links TRBV20-1 to TRBJ2-3; D is ambiguous. CDR3 length: 14 amino acids. The V gene lost 0 bases and the J gene lost 0 bases, with 7 bases spanning the gap. Germline CDR1 and CDR2: DFQATT and SNEGSKA (reference sequence). CDR3 sequence reads: CSARERFSTDTQYF. The CDR3, as DNA: TGCAGTGCTAGAGAGCGGTTTAGCACAGATACGCAGTATTTT.

This chain links TRBV6-6 with TRBJ1-4; D not resolved. The CDR3 sequence is 14 residues long. V was pared by 7 bases and J by 4 bases, with 13 bases between. The V gene's germline CDR1 is MNHNY and CDR2 SVGAGI (reference sequence). As DNA, the CDR3 is TGTGCCAGCACCAGAGGTGGGCGTAATGAAAAACTGTTTTTT. Translating it yields CASTRGGRNEKLFF.

In this sample, this clonotype turned up many times. V gene TRBV5-1 combines with J gene TRBJ1-6; perhaps TRBD1 as D (5 bases). V was trimmed by 0 bases and J by 6 bases, leaving 7 bases between them. The CDR3 has 14 amino acids. CDR1 and CDR2 from the germline V gene are SGHRS and YFSETQ. CDR3 residues: CASSLGQPNSPLHF. The DNA of the CDR3 is TGCGCCAGCAGCTTGGGACAGCCTAATTCACCCCTCCACTTT.

The V and J genes are TRBV20-1 and TRBJ2-7, with 8 nucleotides matching TRBD2. The CDR3 loop spans 14 amino acids. Losses at the gene ends were 3 bases for V and 6 bases for J; bases not matched to a gene: 10. The V gene's germline CDR1 is DFQATT and CDR2 SNEGSKA (reference sequence). CDR3 bases: TGCAGTGCTAGTTCCTCTAGCGGGCGCCGCGAGCAGTACTTC. It codes for CSASSSSGRREQYF.

This clonotype occurred a few times. The chain has TRBV5-1 and TRBJ2-2, with 9 bases that match TRBD1. Trimming at V came to 4 bases and at J to 1 base, leaving 5 bases not matched to a gene. CDR3 length equals 16 residues. Per the germline V gene, CDR1 is SGHRS and CDR2 is YFSETQ. This CDR3 is CASSVDRGVNTGELFF. The CDR3 DNA is TGCGCCAGCAGCGTTGACAGGGGGGTGAACACCGGGGAGCTGTTTTTT.

This clonotype was picked up a small number of times. V and J are TRBV9 and TRBJ2-1, with D perhaps matching TRBD1 or TRBD2 (5 bases each). This CDR3 spans 15 amino acids. V lost 4 bases and J 4 bases, leaving 15 bases between the germline ends. Germline V gives CDR1 SGDLS, CDR2 YYNGEE. The CDR3 loop reads CASSPMGVTYNEQFF. The DNA of the CDR3 is TGTGCCAGCAGCCCCATGGGGGTTACGTACAATGAGCAGTTCTTC. The full variable domain, rest sourced from reference TRBV9 and TRBJ2-1, is DSGVTQTPKHLITATGQRVTLRCSPRSGDLSVYWYQQSLDQGLQFLIQYYNGEERAKGNILERFSAQQFPDLHSELNLSSLELGDSALYFCASSPMGVTYNEQFFGPGTRLTVL.

The chain uses TRBV6-2 or TRBV6-3 and TRBJ1-2; TRBD1 is a possible D gene (5 bases). Trimming took off 0 bases at V and 8 bases at J, with 13 bases between the two ends. The germline gives CDR1 MNHEY, CDR2 SVGEGT. This CDR3 spans 14 amino acids. CDR3 region: CASSYSGRPIGYTF. For the CDR3, the DNA is TGTGCCAGCAGTTACTCGGGACGTCCTATCGGCTACACCTTC.

This rearrangement joins TRBV5-6 to TRBJ2-1; tentatively, D is TRBD1 (5 bases). The J call may be faulty, since TRBJ2-7 better matches the DNA end. The V gene's germline CDR1 is SGHDT and CDR2 YYEEEE. The CDR3 is 16 amino acids. The CDR3: CASSLVGAAIYNEQYF. Written as DNA, the CDR3 is TGTGCCAGCAGCTTGGTTGGGGCGGCGATTTACAATGAGCAGTACTTC.

This clonotype was recorded a few times. CDR3 nucleotide sequence: TGTGCCAGCAGCCAATTGGGGGCTAACTATGGCTACACCTTC. Its translation: CASSQLGANYGYTF. The chain carries TRBV3-1 and TRBJ1-2, with a possible D match to TRBD1 (5 bases). V lost 2 bases and J lost 0, with 7 bases in between. The CDR3 consists of 14 residues. CDR1 and CDR2 (germline): LGHDT, YNNKEL (reference sequence).

This clonotype has just a few counts. This chain connects TRBV20-1 to TRBJ2-3; D is perhaps TRBD2 (6 bases). With 3 bases removed from V and 5 bases from J, the gap between germline ends came to 15 bases. The length of the CDR3 is 14 residues. Germline assignment: CDR1 DFQATT and CDR2 SNEGSKA (reference sequence). CDR3: CSASGGGTVDTQYF. CDR3 DNA: TGCAGTGCTAGCGGAGGCGGGACGGTAGATACGCAGTATTTT.

The chain recombines TRBV7-6 with TRBJ2-4, with 13 bases matching TRBD2. Germline CDR1 SGHVS, CDR2 FNYEAQ. V trimming: 5 bases; J trimming: 13 bases; junction bases outside the gene matches: 20. The CDR3 has 18 residues. The CDR3 region has the DNA TGTGCCAGCAGCCCTAGGAGTGTAGGGACTAGCGGGAACAATGAGCAGTACTTC. This gives the protein CASSPRSVGTSGNNEQYF. The full variable domain, in which reference TRBV7-6 and TRBJ2-4 provide the parts outside the CDR3, is GAGVSQSPRYKVTKRGQDVALRCDPISGHVSLYWYRQALGQGPEFLTYFNYEAQQDKSGLPNDRFSAERPEGSISTLTIQRTEQRDSAMYRCASSPRSVGTSGNNEQYFGAGTRLSVL.